The subject of this entry is one T cell receptor (beta chain). Its specificity is unknown. The length of the CDR3 is 14 residues. Germline CDR1 reads DFQATT; CDR2 reads SNEGSKA (reference sequence). The trim removed 6 bases at V and 5 bases at J, leaving 6 bases unmatched. The data were taken from a study of post-analysis software for immune sequencing data. Background on the study: Some patients lacked subtype; others had relapsing-remitting, secondary progressive or progressive-relapsing disease. Study observations and caveats: Patients carried a handful of TRBV segments more frequently than controls did, and TRBV5-6, TRBV5-1 and TRBV20-1 were among them. When compared against controls, multiple sclerosis patients showed significantly lower normalized Chao1 diversity.

Presence of unique molecular identifiers characterized the TCR beta cDNA libraries. MiXCR was run by TCRdb on the PCR reads, yielding one entry per CDR3 protein. The table shows hundreds of thousands of distinct CDR3 sequences, with approximately 53% occurring only once. The sequenced material came from blood. The V gene is TRBV20-1, the J gene TRBJ2-1, with TRBD1 matching over 11 bases. This clonotype was sampled from a girl aged 10 to 17 with multiple sclerosis. CDR3 residues: CSATGTGGHNEQFF. CDR3 nucleotide sequence: TGCAGTGCCACCGGGACAGGGGGACACAATGAGCAGTTCTTC.